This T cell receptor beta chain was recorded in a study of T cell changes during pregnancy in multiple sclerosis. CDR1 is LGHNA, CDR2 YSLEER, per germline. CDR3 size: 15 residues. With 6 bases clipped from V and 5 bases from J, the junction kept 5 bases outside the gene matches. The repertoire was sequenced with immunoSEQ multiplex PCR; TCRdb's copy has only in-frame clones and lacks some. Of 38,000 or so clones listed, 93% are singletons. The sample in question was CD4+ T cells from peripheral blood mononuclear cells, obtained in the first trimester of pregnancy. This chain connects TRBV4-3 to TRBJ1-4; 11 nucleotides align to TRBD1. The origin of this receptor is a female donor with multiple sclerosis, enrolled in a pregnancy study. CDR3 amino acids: CASRRTGGVNEKLFF. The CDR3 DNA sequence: TGCGCCAGCAGGAGGACAGGGGGCGTGAATGAAAAACTGTTTTTT.